One and the same sample provided the 13 T cell receptor beta chains below, sequenced in a study of blood T cell repertoires in COVID-19. The assay was immunoSEQ multiplex PCR, and TCRdb's table has in-frame clones only and misses some. This table has tens of thousands of clones, 80% to 90% appearing once. The sequencing input was peripheral blood. Receptors originate from a human donor in a cohort sampled during active COVID-19.

The chain has TRBV4-2 and TRBJ2-3, with 11 bases aligning to TRBD2. CDR1 LGHNA and CDR2 YNFKEQ come from the germline V gene. The CDR3 totals 16 residues. With V trimmed by 4 bases and J by 2 bases, 5 bases remained unmatched. DNA for the CDR3: TGTGCCAGCAGCCCCCGACTAGCGGGAACCACAGATACGCAGTATTTT. It translates to CASSPRLAGTTDTQYF.

V is TRBV20-1 and J is TRBJ2-7; D ambiguous. The length of the CDR3 is 11 residues. Germline V gives CDR1 DFQATT, CDR2 SNEGSKA (reference sequence). V was pared by 4 bases and J by 0 bases, with 4 bases between. In DNA form, the CDR3 reads TGCAGTGCTATTAGCTCCTACGAGCAGTACTTC. It encodes CSAISSYEQYF.

V and J are TRBV6-1 and TRBJ1-1, with D possibly TRBD1 on 5 matching bases. V shed 2 bases and J shed 3 bases, with 16 bases lying between them. CDR1 and CDR2 from the germline V gene are MNHNS and SASEGT. CDR3 length equals 16 residues. The CDR3 here is CASSEFLGQGDTEAFF. As DNA, the CDR3 is TGTGCCAGCAGTGAATTTCTCGGGCAGGGTGACACTGAAGCTTTCTTT.

The gene calls are TRBV4-1 and TRBJ1-3; tentative D call: TRBD1 (6 bases). The V end was cut by 4 bases, the J end by 0 bases, with 13 bases between. This CDR3 region has 16 residues. The germline CDR1 and CDR2 sequences are MGHRA and YSYEKL. The CDR3 sequence: CASSPQTGHSGNTIYF. The CDR3 coding sequence is TGCGCCAGCAGCCCCCAGACAGGCCACTCTGGAAACACCATATATTTT.

The chain carries TRBV7-2 and TRBJ1-5; D gene unclear. V was cut by 0 bases and J by 6 bases, with 12 bases left in between. CDR1 SGHTA and CDR2 FQGNSA come from the germline V gene. The CDR3 is 15 amino acids. CDR3 nucleotide sequence: TGTGCCAGCAGCTTAGCGGTCGGGATGGGTCAGCCCCAGCATTTT. Protein: CASSLAVGMGQPQHF.

This chain joins TRBV6-5 and TRBJ1-4, with D uncertain. V lost 6 bases to trimming and J lost 0 bases, with 5 bases between them. This CDR3 is built from 13 residues. Germline CDR1 is MNHEY and CDR2 is SVGAGI. Written as DNA, the CDR3 is TGTGCCAGCAGGACAACAACTAATGAAAAACTGTTTTTT. The encoded protein is CASRTTTNEKLFF.

The rearrangement joins TRBV6-6 to TRBJ1-4; TRBD1 might be the D (5 bases). The CDR3 has 15 residues. Germline V CDR1 and CDR2: MNHNY, SVGAGI (reference sequence). V lost 4 bases, J lost 6 bases, and 15 bases lay in between. This chain's CDR3 is CASSSKGITYEKLFF. The DNA of the CDR3 is TGTGCCAGCAGTTCGAAGGGGATAACGTATGAAAAACTGTTTTTT.

The J gene is TRBJ1-1, the V gene TRBV9; D unresolved. Trimming took 4 bases from V and 12 from J, leaving 19 bases between them. The CDR3 has 13 amino acids. Looked up from germline, CDR1 is SGDLS and CDR2 is YYNGEE. The CDR3 protein is CASSPRPLGSTFF. In DNA, the CDR3 is TGTGCCAGCAGCCCCCGACCTCTAGGATCAACTTTCTTT.

The rearrangement links TRBV2 to TRBJ1-1; TRBD1 matches 9 bases. CDR1 is SNHLY, CDR2 FYNNEI, per germline. V was clipped by 7 bases and J by 1 base; unmatched bases: 4. CDR3 size: 14 residues. Written as DNA, the CDR3 is TGTGCCAGCACCCCGGGACAGGGGAACACTGAAGCTTTCTTT. It specifies CASTPGQGNTEAFF.

V gene TRBV24-1 combines with J gene TRBJ2-2, with D perhaps TRBD2 (5 bases). Looked up from germline, CDR1 is KGHDR and CDR2 is SFDVKD. This CDR3 is built from 14 residues. Trimming pared 9 bases from V and 0 bases from J, leaving 10 bases between. CDR3 amino acids: CATEGRANTGELFF. The DNA for the CDR3 is TGTGCCACCGAGGGCAGAGCGAACACCGGGGAGCTGTTTTTT.

This clone is a singleton in its sample. The genes are TRBV7-9 and TRBJ2-1; 12 bases align to TRBD2. CDR1 is SEHNR, CDR2 FQNEAQ, per germline (reference sequence). The V segment lost 3 bases and the J segment 7 bases; nucleotides outside the gene matches: 13. This CDR3 region has 18 residues. The CDR3 spells CASSFMDGTSGYLNEQFF. Here the CDR3 DNA reads TGTGCCAGCAGCTTTATGGACGGGACTAGCGGGTATTTGAATGAGCAGTTCTTC.

The chain recombines TRBV5-1 with TRBJ1-1; 7 bases fit TRBD1. The CDR3 consists of 14 residues. Trimming took 4 bases from V and 0 from J; bases not matched to a gene: 3. From germline, CDR1 is SGHRS and CDR2 YFSETQ. The CDR3 is CASSTGTVNTEAFF. DNA for the CDR3: TGCGCCAGCAGCACTGGGACAGTGAACACTGAAGCTTTCTTT.

The chain couples TRBV5-1 to TRBJ1-3; D may be TRBD1 (5 bases). The CDR3 spans 17 residues. V was shortened by 4 bases and J by 0 bases, with 17 bases between the two germline ends. Germline V lookup: CDR1 SGHRS, CDR2 YFSETQ. The CDR3: CASSVPSSGLSGNTIYF. The DNA for the CDR3 is TGCGCCAGCAGCGTTCCCTCTTCAGGGCTCTCTGGAAACACCATATATTTT.